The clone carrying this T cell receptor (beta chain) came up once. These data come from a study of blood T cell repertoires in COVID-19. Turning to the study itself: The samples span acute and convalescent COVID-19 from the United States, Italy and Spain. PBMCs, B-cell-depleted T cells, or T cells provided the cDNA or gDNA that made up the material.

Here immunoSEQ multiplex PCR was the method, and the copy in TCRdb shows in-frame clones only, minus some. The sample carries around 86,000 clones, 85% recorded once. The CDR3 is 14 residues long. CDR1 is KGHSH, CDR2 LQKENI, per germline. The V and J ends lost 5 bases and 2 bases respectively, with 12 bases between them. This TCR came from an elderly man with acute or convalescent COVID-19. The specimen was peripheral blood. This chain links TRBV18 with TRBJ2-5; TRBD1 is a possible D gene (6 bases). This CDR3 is CASSRGQIQETQYF. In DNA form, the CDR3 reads TGTGCCAGCTCAAGGGGACAAATACAAGAGACCCAGTACTTC.